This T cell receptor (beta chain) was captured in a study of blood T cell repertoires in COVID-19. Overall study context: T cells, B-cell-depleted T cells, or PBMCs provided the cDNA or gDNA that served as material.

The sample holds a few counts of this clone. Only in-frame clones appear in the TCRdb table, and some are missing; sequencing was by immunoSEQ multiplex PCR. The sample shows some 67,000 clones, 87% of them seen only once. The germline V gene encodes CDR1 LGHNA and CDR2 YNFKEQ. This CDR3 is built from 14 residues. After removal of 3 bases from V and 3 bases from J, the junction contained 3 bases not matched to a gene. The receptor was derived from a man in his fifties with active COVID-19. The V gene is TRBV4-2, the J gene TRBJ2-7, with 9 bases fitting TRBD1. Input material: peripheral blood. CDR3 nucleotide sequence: TGTGCCAGCAGCCAGGGACAGGGAGACTACGAGCAGTACTTC. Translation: CASSQGQGDYEQYF.